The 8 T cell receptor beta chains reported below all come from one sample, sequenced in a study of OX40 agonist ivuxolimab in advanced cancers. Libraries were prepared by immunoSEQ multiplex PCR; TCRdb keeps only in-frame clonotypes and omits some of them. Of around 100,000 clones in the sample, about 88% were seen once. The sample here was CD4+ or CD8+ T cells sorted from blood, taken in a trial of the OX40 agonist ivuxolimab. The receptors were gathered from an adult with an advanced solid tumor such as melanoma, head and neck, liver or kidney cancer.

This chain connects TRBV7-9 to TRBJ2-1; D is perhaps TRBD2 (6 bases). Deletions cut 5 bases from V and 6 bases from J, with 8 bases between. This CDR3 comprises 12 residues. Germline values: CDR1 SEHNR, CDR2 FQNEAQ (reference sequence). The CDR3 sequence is CASSIGGNEQFF. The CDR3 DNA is TGTGCCAGCAGCATCGGGGGCAATGAGCAGTTCTTC.

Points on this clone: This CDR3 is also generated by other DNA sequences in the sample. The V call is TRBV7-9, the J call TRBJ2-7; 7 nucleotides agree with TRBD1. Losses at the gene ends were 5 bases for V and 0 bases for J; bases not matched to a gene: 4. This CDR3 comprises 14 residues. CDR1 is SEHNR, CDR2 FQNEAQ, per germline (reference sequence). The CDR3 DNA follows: TGTGCCAGCAGCCTCGACAGGGCCTCCTACGAGCAGTACTTC. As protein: CASSLDRASYEQYF.

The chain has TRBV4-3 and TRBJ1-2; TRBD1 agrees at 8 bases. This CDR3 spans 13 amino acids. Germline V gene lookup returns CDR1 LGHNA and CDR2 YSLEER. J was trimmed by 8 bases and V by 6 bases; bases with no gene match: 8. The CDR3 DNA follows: TGCGCCAGCAGTCCCGGACAGGGTGGAGGCTACACCTTC. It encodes CASSPGQGGGYTF.

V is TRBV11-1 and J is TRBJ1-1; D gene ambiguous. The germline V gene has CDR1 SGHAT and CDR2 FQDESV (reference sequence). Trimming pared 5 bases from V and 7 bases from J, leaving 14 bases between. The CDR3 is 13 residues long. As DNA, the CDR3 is TGTGCCAGCAGCCTAGGGAGGGCCGATGAAGCTTTCTTT. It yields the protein CASSLGRADEAFF.

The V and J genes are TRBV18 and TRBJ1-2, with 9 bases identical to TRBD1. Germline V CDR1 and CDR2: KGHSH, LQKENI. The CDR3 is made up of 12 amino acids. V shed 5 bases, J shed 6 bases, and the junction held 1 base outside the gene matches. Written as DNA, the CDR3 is TGTGCCAGCTCAGGACAGGGGCATGGCTACACCTTC. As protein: CASSGQGHGYTF.

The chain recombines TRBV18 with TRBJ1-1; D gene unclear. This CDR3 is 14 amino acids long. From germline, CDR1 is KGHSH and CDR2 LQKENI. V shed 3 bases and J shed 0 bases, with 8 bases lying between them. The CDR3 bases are TGTGCCAGCTCACCGGGATCCATGAACACTGAAGCTTTCTTT. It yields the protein CASSPGSMNTEAFF.

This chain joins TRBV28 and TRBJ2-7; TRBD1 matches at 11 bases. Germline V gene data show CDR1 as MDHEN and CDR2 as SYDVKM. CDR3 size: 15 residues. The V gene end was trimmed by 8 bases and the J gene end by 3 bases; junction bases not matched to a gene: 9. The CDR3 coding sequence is TGTGCCAGCCAAAAGGGGGGGACAGGGGGCTACGAGCAGTACTTC. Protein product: CASQKGGTGGYEQYF.

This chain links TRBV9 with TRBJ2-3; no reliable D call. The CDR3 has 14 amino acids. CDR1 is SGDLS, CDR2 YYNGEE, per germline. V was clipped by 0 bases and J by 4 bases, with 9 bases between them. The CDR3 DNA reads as TGTGCCAGCAGCGTAGCTAGTAGCTCAGATACGCAGTATTTT. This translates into CASSVASSSDTQYF. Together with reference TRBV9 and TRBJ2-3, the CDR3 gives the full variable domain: DSGVTQTPKHLITATGQRVTLRCSPRSGDLSVYWYQQSLDQGLQFLIQYYNGEERAKGNILERFSAQQFPDLHSELNLSSLELGDSALYFCASSVASSSDTQYFGPGTRLTVL.